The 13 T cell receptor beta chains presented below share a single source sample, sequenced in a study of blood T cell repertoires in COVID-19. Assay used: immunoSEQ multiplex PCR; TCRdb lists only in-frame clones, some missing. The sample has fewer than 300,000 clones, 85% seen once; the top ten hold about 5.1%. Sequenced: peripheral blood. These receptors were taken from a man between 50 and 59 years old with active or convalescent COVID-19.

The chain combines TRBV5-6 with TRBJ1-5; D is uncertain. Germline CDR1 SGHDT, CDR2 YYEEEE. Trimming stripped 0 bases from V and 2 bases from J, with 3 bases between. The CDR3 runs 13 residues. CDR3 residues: CASSLAGNQPQHF. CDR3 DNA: TGTGCCAGCAGCTTGGCCGGCAATCAGCCCCAGCATTTT. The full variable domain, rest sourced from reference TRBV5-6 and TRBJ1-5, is DAGVTQSPTHLIKTRGQQVTLRCSPKSGHDTVSWYQQALGQGPQFIFQYYEEEERQRGNFPDRFSGHQFPNYSSELNVNALLLGDSALYLCASSLAGNQPQHFGDGTRLSIL.

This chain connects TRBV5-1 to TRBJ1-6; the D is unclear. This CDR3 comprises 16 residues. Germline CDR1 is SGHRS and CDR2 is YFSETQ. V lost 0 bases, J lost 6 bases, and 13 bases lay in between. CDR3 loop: CASSLDSRRSNSPLHF. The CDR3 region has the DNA TGCGCCAGCAGCTTGGATAGTCGAAGGAGTAATTCACCCCTCCACTTT.

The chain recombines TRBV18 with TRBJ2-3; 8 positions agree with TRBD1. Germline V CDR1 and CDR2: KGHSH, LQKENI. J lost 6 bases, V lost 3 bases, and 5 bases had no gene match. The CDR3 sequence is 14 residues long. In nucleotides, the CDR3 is TGTGCCAGCTCACCGGGACAGGCCAGGGATACGCAGTATTTT. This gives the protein CASSPGQARDTQYF.

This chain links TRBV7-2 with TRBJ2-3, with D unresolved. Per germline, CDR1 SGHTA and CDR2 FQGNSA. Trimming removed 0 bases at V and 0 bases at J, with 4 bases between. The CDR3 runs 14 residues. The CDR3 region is CASSLAGSTDTQYF. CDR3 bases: TGTGCCAGCAGCTTAGCCGGGAGCACAGATACGCAGTATTTT. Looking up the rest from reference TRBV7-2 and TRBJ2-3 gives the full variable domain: GAGVSQSPSNKVTEKGKDVELRCDPISGHTALYWYRQSLGQGLEFLIYFQGNSAPDKSGLPSDRFSAERTGGSVSTLTIQRTQQEDSAVYLCASSLAGSTDTQYFGPGTRLTVL.

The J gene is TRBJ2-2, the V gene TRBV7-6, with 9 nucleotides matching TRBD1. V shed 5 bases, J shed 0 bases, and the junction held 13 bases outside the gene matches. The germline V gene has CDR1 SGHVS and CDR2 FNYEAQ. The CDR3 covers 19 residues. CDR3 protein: CASSPFTDRGLANTGELFF. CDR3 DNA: TGTGCCAGCAGCCCATTCACGGACAGGGGCCTCGCGAACACCGGGGAGCTGTTTTTT.

The CDR3 region is CATSNLKTGGRGTF. CDR3 DNA: TGTGCCACCAGCAATTTGAAGACAGGGGGCAGGGGCACCTTC. The rearrangement joins TRBV15 to TRBJ1-2; 10 bases agree with TRBD1. V lost 4 bases to trimming and J lost 13 bases; unmatched junction nucleotides: 12. The CDR3 is 14 amino acids. Germline V lookup: CDR1 LNHNV, CDR2 YYDKDF (reference sequence).

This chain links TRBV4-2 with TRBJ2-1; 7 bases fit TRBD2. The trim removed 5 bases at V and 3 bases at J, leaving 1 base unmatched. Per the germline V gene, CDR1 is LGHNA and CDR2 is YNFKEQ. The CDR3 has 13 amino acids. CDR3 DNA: TGTGCCAGCAGCAGGACTAGCTACAATGAGCAGTTCTTC. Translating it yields CASSRTSYNEQFF.

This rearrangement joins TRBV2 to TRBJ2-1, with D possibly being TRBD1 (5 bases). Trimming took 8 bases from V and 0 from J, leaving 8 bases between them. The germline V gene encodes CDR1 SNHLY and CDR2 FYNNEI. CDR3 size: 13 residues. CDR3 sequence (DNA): TGTGCCAGCGGGGCGGACTCCTACAATGAGCAGTTCTTC. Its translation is CASGADSYNEQFF.

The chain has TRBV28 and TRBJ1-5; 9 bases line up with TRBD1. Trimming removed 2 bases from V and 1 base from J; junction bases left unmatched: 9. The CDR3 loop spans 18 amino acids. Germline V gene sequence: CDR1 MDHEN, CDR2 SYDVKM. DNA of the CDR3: TGTGCCAGCAGTTTAGGGGGACAGGGTCCCTTAAGCAATCAGCCCCAGCATTTT. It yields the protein CASSLGGQGPLSNQPQHF.

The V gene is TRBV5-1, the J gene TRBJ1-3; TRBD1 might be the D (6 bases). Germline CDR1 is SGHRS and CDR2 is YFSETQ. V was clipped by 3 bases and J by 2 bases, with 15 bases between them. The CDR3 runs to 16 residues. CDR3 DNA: TGCGCCAGCAGCTCTAGCCCGGCAGGGGCTGGAAACACCATATATTTT. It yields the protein CASSSSPAGAGNTIYF.

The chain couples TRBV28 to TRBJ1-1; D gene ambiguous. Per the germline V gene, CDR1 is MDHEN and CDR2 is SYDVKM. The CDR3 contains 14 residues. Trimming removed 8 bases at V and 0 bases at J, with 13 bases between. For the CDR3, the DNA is TGTGCCAGCGTTGGCGGAGCAATGAACACTGAAGCTTTCTTT. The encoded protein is CASVGGAMNTEAFF.

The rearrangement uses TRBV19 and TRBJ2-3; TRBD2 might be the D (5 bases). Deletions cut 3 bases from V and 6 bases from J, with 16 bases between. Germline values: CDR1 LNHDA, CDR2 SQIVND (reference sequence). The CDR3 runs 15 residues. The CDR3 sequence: CASSIQYGIGDTQYF. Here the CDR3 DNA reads TGTGCCAGTAGTATTCAATACGGGATAGGTGATACGCAGTATTTT.

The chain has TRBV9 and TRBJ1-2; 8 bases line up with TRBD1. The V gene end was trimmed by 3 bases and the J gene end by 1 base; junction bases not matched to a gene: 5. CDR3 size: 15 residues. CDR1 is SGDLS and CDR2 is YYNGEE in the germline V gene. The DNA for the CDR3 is TGTGCCAGCAGCGGACAGGGGCAGGGTAACTATGGCTACACCTTC. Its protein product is CASSGQGQGNYGYTF. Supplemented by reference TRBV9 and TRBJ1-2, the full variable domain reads DSGVTQTPKHLITATGQRVTLRCSPRSGDLSVYWYQQSLDQGLQFLIQYYNGEERAKGNILERFSAQQFPDLHSELNLSSLELGDSALYFCASSGQGQGNYGYTFGSGTRLTVV.